This T cell receptor beta chain was captured by sequencing in a study of a mutant IDH1 vaccine in newly diagnosed glioma. Whole-study context: Patients were started on vaccination 4-6 weeks after radiotherapy alone, or with temozolomide cycles. Receipt of radiotherapy, temozolomide, or both preceded the study, and most received both.

This clone appeared a few times. Its antigen remains unknown. The data were produced by immunoSEQ multiplex PCR, yet TCRdb's version contains in-frame clones alone and is incomplete. In the table there are tens of thousands of clones, 80% of which are singletons. V lost 7 bases to trimming and J lost 0 bases, with 6 bases between them. There are 11 residues in the CDR3. The germline gives CDR1 SQVTM, CDR2 ANQGSEA. Time point meaning: week 11, during vaccination. The investigators gave 300 ug of mutant IDH1 20-mer peptide in each vaccine dose, together with topical imiquimod. New WHO grade 3 or 4 astrocytomas that were IDH1-mutant and ATRX-lost had been found in donors.

The TCR comes from a man aged 50 to 60 with glioma. Sequenced here: PBMCs, sampled from a glioma patient whose treatment included an IDH1 peptide vaccine. The V gene is TRBV29-1, the J gene TRBJ1-1; D call uncertain. CDR3 coding DNA: TGCAGCGGTTCCCTGAACACTGAAGCTTTCTTT. As protein: CSGSLNTEAFF. Using reference TRBV29-1 and TRBJ1-1 for the parts outside the CDR3, the full variable domain is SAVISQKPSRDICQRGTSLTIQCQVDSQVTMMFWYRQQPGQSLTLIATANQGSEATYESGFVIDKFPISRPNLTFSTLTVSNMSPEDSSIYLCSGSLNTEAFFGQGTRLTVV.